This T cell receptor beta chain was retrieved from a study of Graves' ophthalmopathy and Graves' hyperthyroidism. The CDR3 has 17 residues. The V gene's germline CDR1 is SGHTA and CDR2 FQGNSA. General observations from the study: Most clonotypes expanded in thyroid above 0.001 frequency were present in blood too. A model of 13 signatures distinguished ophthalmopathy from stable hyperthyroidism at 87.88% sensitivity and 81.08% specificity.

For repertoire sequencing, the TCR beta CDR3 regions were amplified from RNA transcripts. HTBI primers were employed in first-round RT-PCR, then a second-round multiplex PCR followed. TCRdb reanalysed the multiplex PCR reads using MiXCR and keeps one entry per CDR3 protein. The table lists over a million distinct CDR3 sequences, 36% of them singletons. Note on this clonotype: The antigen is unknown. The junction differs from germline at one of its ends, possibly a read error.

Patients newly diagnosed with hyperthyroidism, under 2 months' duration, were aged 18 to 65, the study reports. The diagnosis combined clinical symptoms, thyroxine, TRAb, thyroid ultrasound and orbital computed tomography scans. The sequence was obtained from an adult man with Graves' hyperthyroidism. Sequencing was carried out using peripheral blood or thyroid tissue (not recorded which). The chain links TRBV7-2 to TRBJ2-3, with 11 bases fitting TRBD2. Here the CDR3 reads CASSQAVSGLAGDTQYF. The DNA for the CDR3 is TGCGCCAGCAGCCAAGCGGTTAGCGGACTAGCGGGAGATACGCAGTATTTT.